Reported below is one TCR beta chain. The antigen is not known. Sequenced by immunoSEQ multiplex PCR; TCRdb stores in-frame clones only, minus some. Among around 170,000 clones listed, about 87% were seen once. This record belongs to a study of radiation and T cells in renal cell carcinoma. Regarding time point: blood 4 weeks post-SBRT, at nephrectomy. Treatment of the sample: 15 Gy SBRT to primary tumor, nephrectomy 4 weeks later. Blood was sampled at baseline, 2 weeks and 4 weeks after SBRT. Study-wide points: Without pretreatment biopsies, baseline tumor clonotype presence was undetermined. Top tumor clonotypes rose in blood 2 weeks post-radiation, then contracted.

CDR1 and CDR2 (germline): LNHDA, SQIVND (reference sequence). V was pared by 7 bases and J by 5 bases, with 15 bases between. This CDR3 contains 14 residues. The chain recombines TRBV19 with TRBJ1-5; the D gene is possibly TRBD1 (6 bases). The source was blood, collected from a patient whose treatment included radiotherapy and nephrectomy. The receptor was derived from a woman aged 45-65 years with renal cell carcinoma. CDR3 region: CASTGRRGDQPQHF. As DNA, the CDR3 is TGTGCCAGTACCGGACGTAGGGGGGATCAGCCCCAGCATTTT. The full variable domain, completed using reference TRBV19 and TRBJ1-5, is DGGITQSPKYLFRKEGQNVTLSCEQNLNHDAMYWYRQDPGQGLRLIYYSQIVNDFQKGDIAEGYSVSREKKESFPLTVTSAQKNPTAFYLCASTGRRGDQPQHFGDGTRLSIL.